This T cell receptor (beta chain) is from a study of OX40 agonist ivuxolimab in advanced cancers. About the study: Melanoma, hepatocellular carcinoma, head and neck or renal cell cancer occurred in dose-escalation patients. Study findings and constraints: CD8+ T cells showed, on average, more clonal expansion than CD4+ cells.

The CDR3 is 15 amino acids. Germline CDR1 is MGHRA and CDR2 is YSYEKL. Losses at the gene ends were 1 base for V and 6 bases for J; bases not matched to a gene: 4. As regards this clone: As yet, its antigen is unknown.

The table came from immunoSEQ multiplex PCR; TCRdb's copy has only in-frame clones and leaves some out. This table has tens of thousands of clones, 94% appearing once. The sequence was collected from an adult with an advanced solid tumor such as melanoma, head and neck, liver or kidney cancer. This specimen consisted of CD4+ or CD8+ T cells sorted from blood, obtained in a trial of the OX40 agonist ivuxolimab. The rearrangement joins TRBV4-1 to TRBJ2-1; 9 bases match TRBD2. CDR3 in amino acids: CASSQVSGRLNEQFF. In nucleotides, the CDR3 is TGCGCCAGCAGCCAAGTCAGCGGGAGGCTCAATGAGCAGTTCTTC.